A selection of T cell receptor beta chains follows, all from one sample in a study of T-cell memory formation after mild COVID-19. TCRdb analysed the 5' RACE reads with MiXCR anew, one entry per CDR3 protein. The sample lists around 200,000 distinct CDR3 sequences, over 20% occurring once. The sequenced material came from PBMCs or a T cell subset sorted from them (not recorded which). These receptors all stem from an adult woman who had mild COVID-19 (a few samples of this study predate the infection). Cell type and time point are not known. The CDR3 runs from the conserved cysteine through the conserved F or W. A D gene is named only where the DNA matches it firmly. The size entry is marked missing in some rows and otherwise reads once, few, many or a size class.

TRBD1	TRBV30	TRBJ2-6	.	TGTGCCTGGACGACAGGGTCGGGGGCCAACGTCCTGACTTTC	CAWTTGSGANVLTF
.	TRBV5-1	TRBJ1-5	few	TGCGCCAGCAGCCCTGGCTTGGGGATTCAGACCCAGCATTTT	CASSPGLGIQTQHF
TRBD1	TRBV4-1	TRBJ2-7	few	TGCGCCAGCAGCCAAGAAGGGGACAGGTACGACGAGCAGTACTTC	CASSQEGDRYDEQYF
.	TRBV9	TRBJ2-3	.	TGTGCCAGCAGCTACGGGGGTACCGGCACAGATACGCAGTATTTT	CASSYGGTGTDTQYF
.	TRBV27	TRBJ2-7	.	TGTGCCAGCAGAGACAGTTTGTCCTACGAGCAGTACTTC	CASRDSLSYEQYF
.	TRBV4-1	TRBJ1-2	.	TGCGCCAGCAGCCCCCAGGAGACAGTGCGTAGCTATGGCTACACCTTC	CASSPQETVRSYGYTF
TRBD1	TRBV5-1	TRBJ2-2	few	TGCGCCAGCAGCTTCCGACAGGGGCACACCGGGGAGCTGTTTTTT	CASSFRQGHTGELFF
TRBD1	TRBV29-1	TRBJ1-2	.	TGCAGCGTACCCGGCCGGACAGGGGACCATGGCTACACCTTC	CSVPGRTGDHGYTF
TRBD2	TRBV13	TRBJ2-1	.	TGTGCCAGCAGCGAGGCGGGGGGACCCTACAATGAGCAGTTCTTC	CASSEAGGPYNEQFF
.	TRBV11-2	TRBJ1-2	.	TGTGCCAGCAGCTCACTTAGAGGGGGTCCCACTAACTATGGCTACACCTTC	CASSSLRGGPTNYGYTF
.	TRBV14	TRBJ1-2	.	TGTGCCAGCAGCCAAGACGAAAACTATGGCTACACCTTC	CASSQDENYGYTF
.	TRBV4-1	TRBJ2-7	.	TGCGCCAGCAGCCAACGGGACGGCTCCTACGAGCAGTACTTC	CASSQRDGSYEQYF
.	TRBV6-2/TRBV6-3	TRBJ2-5	.	TGTGCCATCGAGGACGGGAGCCGGGAGGAGACCCAGTACTTC	CAIEDGSREETQYF
TRBD2	TRBV4-2	TRBJ2-3	few	TGTGCCAGCAGCCCGCGGGGGGGCACAGATACGCAGTATTTT	CASSPRGGTDTQYF
.	TRBV9	TRBJ1-1	.	TGTGCCAGCAGCGCGCACAGGGACACTGAAGCTTTCTTT	CASSAHRDTEAFF
.	TRBV28	TRBJ2-7	.	TGTGCCAGCAGTGGGGGGGATGACAGGACCTCCTACGAGCAGTACTTC	CASSGGDDRTSYEQYF
.	TRBV7-9	TRBJ2-7	many	TGTGCCAGCAGCCCCCAGTCCGACGAGCAGTACTTC	CASSPQSDEQYF
.	TRBV7-9	TRBJ2-1	many	TGTGCCAGCAGCCCAAACTACAATGAGCAGTTCTTC	CASSPNYNEQFF
.	TRBV3-1	TRBJ2-7	.	TGTGCCAGCAGCCCCCGTTCTAGCGCGTACTACGAGCAGTACTTC	CASSPRSSAYYEQYF
TRBD2	TRBV4-3	TRBJ2-7	.	TGCGCCAGCAGCCAAGATCGGGAGGTAGGCTACGAGCAGTACTTC	CASSQDREVGYEQYF
.	TRBV10-2	TRBJ1-5	few	TGCGCCAGCAGTGGCCCGGGAGGGGTAATGGGGCAGCCCCAGCATTTT	CASSGPGGVMGQPQHF
.	TRBV6-6	TRBJ1-2	.	TGTGCCAGCAGTTACCAGACAGTTAACTATGGCTACACCTTC	CASSYQTVNYGYTF
TRBD1	TRBV9	TRBJ2-7	.	TGTGCCAGCAGCGGGCCGGGACAGGGGTCCCACGAGCAGTACTTC	CASSGPGQGSHEQYF
TRBD1	TRBV27	TRBJ2-7	.	TGTGCCAGCAGTTTAACGGATCCAGGGGGCTACGAGCAGTACTTC	CASSLTDPGGYEQYF
.	TRBV4-2	TRBJ1-1	.	TGTGCCAGCAGCCATAAGACAGGGAACACTGAAGCTTTCTTT	CASSHKTGNTEAFF
.	TRBV19	TRBJ1-5	.	TGTGCCAGTAGTGAGCAGGTGATTCCAAATCAGCCCCAGCATTTT	CASSEQVIPNQPQHF
.	TRBV7-8	TRBJ2-3	.	TGTGCCAGCAGCTTAGAGACGGGGACAGATACGCAGTATTTT	CASSLETGTDTQYF
.	TRBV7-9	TRBJ2-3	few	TGTGCCAGCAGCGAAGCTTTGGGCCTCGGGGCAGATACGCAGTATTTT	CASSEALGLGADTQYF
TRBD2	TRBV3-1	TRBJ2-3	.	TGTGCCAGCAGCCCCCCGGCGGGACTAGCGGTAGACACAGATACGCAGTATTTT	CASSPPAGLAVDTDTQYF
.	TRBV3-1	TRBJ1-5	.	TGTGCCAGCAGCCCCGGGACCGGGAAGGTCAGCAATCAGCCCCAGCATTTT	CASSPGTGKVSNQPQHF
.	TRBV28	TRBJ1-5	few	TGTGCCAGCAGTCTCCAGATGGGCAATCAGCCCCAGCATTTT	CASSLQMGNQPQHF
.	TRBV19	TRBJ2-1	.	TGTGCCCCGATACGACCCTATAGCTCCTACAATGAGCAGTTCTTC	CAPIRPYSSYNEQFF
TRBD1	TRBV12-3/TRBV12-4	TRBJ1-1	.	TGTGCCAGCAGCCCGGGACAGCCTGAAGCTTTCTTT	CASSPGQPEAFF
.	TRBV27	TRBJ2-1	few	TGTGCCAGCAGTTCCGAAAAAGCGGGCTTGTACAATGAGCAGTTCTTC	CASSSEKAGLYNEQFF
.	TRBV11-2	TRBJ2-4	.	TGTGCCAGCAGCTTAGGTCGACTTCCCGGGTCCAAAAACATTCAGTACTTC	CASSLGRLPGSKNIQYF
.	TRBV20-1	TRBJ2-7	few	TGCAGTGCTAGAGATTGGGGGGTTGAGCAGTACTTC	CSARDWGVEQYF
.	TRBV7-9	TRBJ2-2	many	TGTGCCAGCAGCTTGCCCGGGGAGCTGTTTTTT	CASSLPGELFF
TRBD1	TRBV3-1	TRBJ1-4	.	TGTGCCAGCAGTCCTTCAAGGGGGCGGTATGAAAAACTGTTTTTT	CASSPSRGRYEKLFF
TRBD2	TRBV7-9	TRBJ2-3	.	TGTGCCAGCAGCTTACCCCCCCTAGCGGGAGACACAGATACGCAGTATTTT	CASSLPPLAGDTDTQYF
TRBD1	TRBV29-1	TRBJ2-1	.	TGCAGCACCTCCCCGACGGGGACAGGGGTCAATGAGCAGTTCTTC	CSTSPTGTGVNEQFF
.	TRBV19	TRBJ2-3	.	TGTGCCAGTAGTATAGGGAGGGGCACAGATACGCAGTATTTT	CASSIGRGTDTQYF
.	TRBV2	TRBJ2-1	few	TGTGCCAGCAGTGTATGGGAACAGCCCTACAATGAGCAGTTCTTC	CASSVWEQPYNEQFF
.	TRBV5-1	TRBJ2-7	many	TGCGCCAGCAGCTTGGGGGACGGTCCTTACGAGCAGTACTTC	CASSLGDGPYEQYF
.	TRBV5-1	TRBJ1-1	.	TGCGCCAGCAGCTTGGGACATATGAACACTGAAGCTTTCTTT	CASSLGHMNTEAFF
TRBD1	TRBV19	TRBJ2-1	few	TGTGCCAGTAGTGTCCGGACAGGGCCCTACAATGAGCAGTTCTTC	CASSVRTGPYNEQFF
TRBD2	TRBV20-1	TRBJ2-1	.	TGCAGAGCTAGAGTGGAGCGGGGGCCCGATGAGCAGTTCTTC	CRARVERGPDEQFF